These T cell receptor beta chains were read from a single sample in a study of TIL therapy for anti-PD-1-resistant metastatic lung cancer. Sequencing was performed with immunoSEQ multiplex PCR; in TCRdb, only in-frame clones are kept and a portion is missing. The sample contains roughly 60,000 clones, about 73% of which appear only once. The sequencing here drew on blood, taken at baseline. The receptors were sampled from a person aged 25-85 years with non-small cell lung cancer. CDR3s include the opening cysteine and the closing phenylalanine or tryptophan. The D gene is left open where the match is weak. Only part of the rows carry a size: once, few, many, or a class if the clone is expanded.

NA,TRBV5-6,NA,TRBJ2-7,TGTGCCAGCTCGGTGGGGGGCGCCGCCACAAAATCAACCTACGAGCAGTACTTC,CASSVGGAATKSTYEQYF
NA,TRBV5-1,NA,TRBJ1-1,TGCGCCAGCAGCCCAACCGGCGGGTGGGACACTGAAGCTTTCTTT,CASSPTGGWDTEAFF
NA,TRBV4-1,NA,TRBJ2-7,TGCGCCAGCAGCCAAGATAGGGGGAGCTCCTACGAGCAGTACTTC,CASSQDRGSSYEQYF
TRBD2,TRBV14,NA,TRBJ2-3,TGTGCCAGCAGCCAAGCGGGGGGGGGATCGTATTTT,CASSQAGGGSYF
TRBD2,TRBV7-2,NA,TRBJ2-4,TGTGCCAGCAGCAGACCGGGACTACCACACATTCAGTACTTC,CASSRPGLPHIQYF
NA,TRBV25-1,NA,TRBJ1-3,TGTGCCAGCAGTGATCCCGGGCCTTACTCTGGAAACACCATATATTTT,CASSDPGPYSGNTIYF
NA,TRBV5-1,NA,TRBJ2-5,TGCGCCAGCAGCTTGTTGCGGATCCCAGAGACCCAGTACTTC,CASSLLRIPETQYF
NA,TRBV5-8,NA,TRBJ2-7,TGTGCCAGCAGCCCCCGGGACACGAGCCGGGACGAGCAGTACTTC,CASSPRDTSRDEQYF
TRBD1,TRBV19,NA,TRBJ2-5,TGTGCCAGTAGTACGCCGGGACAGGGGGCAGAAGAGACCCAGTACTTC,CASSTPGQGAEETQYF
NA,TRBV9,NA,TRBJ2-2,TGTGCCAGCAGCGTAGCTTCGGGGCCGGGGACCGGGGAGCTGTTTTTT,CASSVASGPGTGELFF
TRBD2,TRBV11-3,NA,TRBJ2-3,TGTGCCAGCAGCTCCCATTTAGGACTAGCGGGGGGTCTTCGAACAGATACGCAGTATTTT,CASSSHLGLAGGLRTDTQYF
NA,TRBV4-3,NA,TRBJ1-4,TGCGCCAGCAGCCAAGACAGGGATGGGATAAATGAAAAACTGTTTTTT,CASSQDRDGINEKLFF
NA,TRBV9,NA,TRBJ2-3,TGTGCCAGCAGCGGGGGGCGAAGGAGCACAGATACGCAGTATTTT,CASSGGRRSTDTQYF
NA,TRBV27,NA,TRBJ2-7,TGTGCCAGCACCGCAGGGACCGAGCAGTACTTC,CASTAGTEQYF
NA,TRBV7-2,NA,TRBJ1-2,TGTGCCAGCAGCTTAGGTCGAGGGACCTCTTATGGCTACACCTTC,CASSLGRGTSYGYTF
NA,TRBV7-2,NA,TRBJ2-7,TGTGCCAGCAGCTTAGATCGTGGGAGCCAATACTTC,CASSLDRGSQYF
NA,TRBV7-2,NA,TRBJ1-6,TGTGCCAGCAGCTTATTGGGGGCGGGATCACCCCTCCACTTT,CASSLLGAGSPLHF
NA,TRBV5-1,few,TRBJ2-7,TGCGCCAGCAGCTTAGTTCTGAGCTCCTACGAGCAGTACTTC,CASSLVLSSYEQYF